These 23 T cell receptor beta chains originate from one sample sequenced in a study of beta chain features in type 1 diabetes. Sequencing targeted expressed TCRB transcripts, as all isolated RNA had been reverse transcribed. Repertoires were generated with immunoSEQ multiplex PCR, while TCRdb's copy carries only in-frame clones and drops some. In the table there are 310,000 or so clones, under 8.5% of which are singletons. Sample: central memory CD4+ T cells from blood. The receptors originated from a woman aged 18-30 years in good health.

This clone showed up just a few times. The rearrangement joins TRBV27 to TRBJ1-2; D gene uncertain. The CDR3 sequence is 13 residues long. The V gene lost 5 bases and the J gene lost 7 bases, with 14 bases spanning the gap. Germline assignment: CDR1 MNHEY and CDR2 SMNVEV (reference sequence). In DNA form, the CDR3 reads TGTGCCAGCAGTGCCCAGATGGGTTTTGGCTACACCTTC. It translates to CASSAQMGFGYTF.

The rearrangement links TRBV7-3 to TRBJ1-2; 7 positions match TRBD1. Looked up from germline, CDR1 is SGHTA and CDR2 is FQGTGA. The CDR3 is 13 residues long. V shed 5 bases and J 7 bases; nucleotides not matched to a gene: 7. CDR3 loop: CASSAQGGVGYTF. The CDR3 DNA sequence: TGTGCCAGCAGCGCTCAGGGGGGCGTTGGCTACACCTTC.

This clone occurred a few times. This sequence joins TRBV7-6 and TRBJ2-1; possibly TRBD1 for D (5 bases). The CDR3 extends over 15 amino acids. Germline V gene sequence: CDR1 SGHVS, CDR2 FNYEAQ. V dropped 5 bases and J dropped 5 bases, with 16 bases sitting between them. The CDR3 nucleotides read TGTGCCAGCAGCCGGACCGCAGGGCTCGACAATGAGCAGTTCTTC. Translated: CASSRTAGLDNEQFF.

The rearrangement links TRBV10-2 to TRBJ2-5; 7 nucleotides agree with TRBD1. CDR1 WSHSY and CDR2 SAAADI come from the germline V gene. Trimming at V came to 7 bases and at J to 4 bases, leaving 3 bases not matched to a gene. This CDR3 is built from 12 residues. The CDR3 sequence is CASTGDRETQYF. CDR3 DNA: TGCGCCAGCACAGGGGACAGAGAGACCCAGTACTTC.

The genes are TRBV5-6 and TRBJ1-2; 7 bases line up with TRBD1. V dropped 4 bases and J dropped 1; count of bases not matched to a gene: 16. This CDR3 comprises 18 residues. The germline V gene encodes CDR1 SGHDT and CDR2 YYEEEE. The CDR3 DNA reads TGTGCCAGCAGCCTTGGCGGGGGCTACAGGGGCGATAACTATGGCTACACCTTC. Residues: CASSLGGGYRGDNYGYTF.

The rearrangement uses TRBV2 and TRBJ2-7; perhaps D is TRBD1 or TRBD2 (5 bases each). CDR1 and CDR2 (germline): SNHLY, FYNNEI. With 3 bases removed from V and 1 base from J, the gap between germline ends came to 13 bases. The CDR3 consists of 15 residues. The CDR3 nucleotides read TGTGCCAGCAGTGATTGGGGGTCTTTGTCCTACGAGCAGTACTTC. It is translated as CASSDWGSLSYEQYF. The variable domain in full, completed from reference TRBV2 and TRBJ2-7, reads EPEVTQTPSHQVTQMGQEVILRCVPISNHLYFYWYRQILGQKVEFLVSFYNNEISEKSEIFDDQFSVERPDGSNFTLKIRSTKLEDSAMYFCASSDWGSLSYEQYFGPGTRLTVT.

The V call is TRBV9, the J call TRBJ1-1; 7 positions agree with TRBD1. Germline V lookup: CDR1 SGDLS, CDR2 YYNGEE. With V trimmed by 0 bases and J by 13 bases, 9 bases remained unmatched. The CDR3 runs to 13 residues. The CDR3 region has the DNA TGTGCCAGCAGCGTAGGGGGACAGCGAGGTCTTTTCTTT. It codes for CASSVGGQRGLFF.

This clone appeared a few times. The chain recombines TRBV12-2 with TRBJ2-4; the table assigns TRBD1, which was not confirmed against the DNA. TRBV12-2 is deemed a pseudogene. CDR3 length: 18 residues. The DNA of the CDR3 is TGTGCAAGTCGATCATGGTGGGGGACAGCAATAGCCAAAAACATTCAGTACTTC. This gives the protein CASRSWWGTAIAKNIQYF.

Only one count was recorded for this clone. The gene calls are TRBV2 and TRBJ2-7, with 8 bases lining up with TRBD2. Losses at the gene ends were 6 bases for V and 1 base for J; bases not matched to a gene: 2. Germline values: CDR1 SNHLY, CDR2 FYNNEI. This CDR3 has 13 amino acids. For the CDR3, the DNA is TGTGCCAGCAGGCCGGGGGGGTCCTACGAGCAGTACTTC. Amino acid sequence: CASRPGGSYEQYF.

This chain links TRBV7-9 with TRBJ2-7; 7 bases line up with TRBD1. From germline, CDR1 is SEHNR and CDR2 FQNEAQ (reference sequence). The V segment lost 3 bases and the J segment 3 bases; nucleotides outside the gene matches: 5. The CDR3 has 14 amino acids. The CDR3 sequence: CASSFETGNYEQYF. The CDR3 DNA sequence: TGTGCCAGCAGCTTCGAGACAGGGAACTACGAGCAGTACTTC.

The chain combines TRBV5-1 with TRBJ2-1; TRBD2 aligns across 7 bases. The CDR3 is 16 amino acids. CDR1 is SGHRS and CDR2 is YFSETQ in the germline V gene. V dropped 1 base and J dropped 0; count of bases not matched to a gene: 4. CDR3 sequence reads: CASSLKAGSSYNEQFF. CDR3 nucleotides: TGCGCCAGCAGCTTGAAAGCGGGAAGCTCCTACAATGAGCAGTTCTTC.

J is TRBJ1-4 and V is TRBV2; 10 bases match TRBD1. V gave up 7 bases and J gave up 8 bases; unmatched junction bases: 7. Germline-derived CDR1 and CDR2 are SNHLY and FYNNEI. This CDR3 is 14 amino acids long. The CDR3 protein is CASKSGTGVEKLFF. In DNA form, the CDR3 reads TGTGCCAGCAAATCCGGGACAGGGGTGGAAAAACTGTTTTTT.

This clone was seen at least ten times. The rearrangement joins TRBV27 to TRBJ2-5; D perhaps matches TRBD1 (5 bases). Trimming took 5 bases from V and 5 from J, leaving 15 bases between them. The CDR3 consists of 14 residues. Looked up from germline, CDR1 is MNHEY and CDR2 is SMNVEV (reference sequence). This CDR3 is CASSTKGSRETQYF. In nucleotides, the CDR3 is TGTGCCAGCAGTACCAAGGGGTCAAGGGAGACCCAGTACTTC.

The chain couples TRBV29-1 to TRBJ2-3; tentatively, D is TRBD1 (5 bases). The CDR3 is made up of 12 amino acids. The germline V gene has CDR1 SQVTM and CDR2 ANQGSEA. The V gene lost 5 bases and the J gene lost 11 bases, with 17 bases spanning the gap. The CDR3 reads CSVKGGQPQQYF. The CDR3 nucleotides are TGCAGCGTTAAAGGTGGACAACCACAGCAGTATTTT.

This clone was counted only a few times. V usage is TRBV7-2 and J usage is TRBJ2-5; D might be TRBD2 (6 bases). The germline CDR1 and CDR2 sequences are SGHTA and FQGNSA. Trimming took off 1 base at V and 7 bases at J, with 13 bases between the two ends. The CDR3 length is 14 residues. As DNA, the CDR3 is TGTGCCAGCAGCTTAGAGGCGGGGTTAGGGACCCAGTACTTC. Protein sequence: CASSLEAGLGTQYF.

This clone has a handful of counts. This chain uses TRBV6-6 with TRBJ2-3; D possibly corresponds to TRBD1 (6 bases). Germline V gene data show CDR1 as MNHNY and CDR2 as SVGAGI (reference sequence). V shed 5 bases and J shed 3 bases, with 12 bases lying between them. The CDR3 has 14 amino acids. In DNA form, the CDR3 reads TGTGCCAGCAGTCCAAGACAGGCAACAGATACGCAGTATTTT. Translation gives CASSPRQATDTQYF.

The rearrangement links TRBV29-1 to TRBJ2-5; 9 nucleotides align to TRBD2. The CDR3 consists of 13 residues. Germline V CDR1 and CDR2: SQVTM, ANQGSEA. The ends lost 5 bases at V and 2 bases at J; junction bases unmatched: 3. The CDR3 reads CSVMTSGQETQYF. DNA for the CDR3: TGCAGCGTTATGACTAGCGGACAAGAGACCCAGTACTTC.

This rearrangement joins TRBV27 to TRBJ2-1; D remains ambiguous. Germline-derived CDR1 and CDR2 are MNHEY and SMNVEV (reference sequence). With 3 bases removed from V and 0 bases from J, the gap between germline ends came to 6 bases. The CDR3 is 14 residues long. The CDR3 DNA reads as TGTGCCAGCAGTTTCTGGAGCTCCTACAATGAGCAGTTCTTC. Protein: CASSFWSSYNEQFF.

The V and J genes are TRBV7-8 and TRBJ2-1, with 10 bases fitting TRBD2. CDR3 length equals 14 residues. V dropped 8 bases and J dropped 4; count of bases not matched to a gene: 5. Germline V gene sequence: CDR1 SGHVS, CDR2 FQNEAQ. CDR3: CASGGLALYNEQFF. Written as DNA, the CDR3 is TGTGCCAGCGGGGGACTAGCGCTGTACAATGAGCAGTTCTTC.

The V call is TRBV4-2, the J call TRBJ2-7; 9 bases fit TRBD1. This CDR3 is built from 15 residues. With V trimmed by 1 base and J by 2 bases, 3 bases remained unmatched. Germline CDR1 and CDR2: LGHNA and YNFKEQ. Written as DNA, the CDR3 is TGTGCCAGCAGCCAAGGGACAGGGGTTGCCTACGAGCAGTACTTC. This sequence encodes CASSQGTGVAYEQYF.

The V and J genes are TRBV7-3 and TRBJ2-7, with a possible D match to TRBD2 (5 bases). Trimming removed 5 bases at V and 2 bases at J, with 19 bases between. The CDR3 totals 16 residues. Germline V gives CDR1 SGHTA, CDR2 FQGTGA. The CDR3 region has the DNA TGTGCCAGCAGCCCAGAAGGTGGGAGAGGAACCTACGAGCAGTACTTC. It yields the protein CASSPEGGRGTYEQYF. The variable domain in full, completed from reference TRBV7-3 and TRBJ2-7, reads GAGVSQTPSNKVTEKGKYVELRCDPISGHTALYWYRQSLGQGPEFLIYFQGTGAADDSGLPNDRFFAVRPEGSVSTLKIQRTERGDSAVYLCASSPEGGRGTYEQYFGPGTRLTVT.

V gene TRBV4-2 combines with J gene TRBJ2-1, with no clear D. CDR3 length: 15 amino acids. The germline V and J ends were trimmed by 1 base and 3 bases, with 10 bases remaining between them. CDR1 LGHNA and CDR2 YNFKEQ come from the germline V gene. In nucleotides, the CDR3 is TGTGCCAGCAGCCAAGCGGTAATAGACTACAATGAGCAGTTCTTC. Translating it yields CASSQAVIDYNEQFF.

V gene TRBV2 combines with J gene TRBJ2-1; D call uncertain. V was pared by 7 bases and J by 5 bases, with 9 bases between. CDR3 length: 12 residues. The germline V gene encodes CDR1 SNHLY and CDR2 FYNNEI. The CDR3 region has the DNA TGTGCCAGCAATGAGCTAGACAATGAGCAGTTCTTC. This sequence encodes CASNELDNEQFF.